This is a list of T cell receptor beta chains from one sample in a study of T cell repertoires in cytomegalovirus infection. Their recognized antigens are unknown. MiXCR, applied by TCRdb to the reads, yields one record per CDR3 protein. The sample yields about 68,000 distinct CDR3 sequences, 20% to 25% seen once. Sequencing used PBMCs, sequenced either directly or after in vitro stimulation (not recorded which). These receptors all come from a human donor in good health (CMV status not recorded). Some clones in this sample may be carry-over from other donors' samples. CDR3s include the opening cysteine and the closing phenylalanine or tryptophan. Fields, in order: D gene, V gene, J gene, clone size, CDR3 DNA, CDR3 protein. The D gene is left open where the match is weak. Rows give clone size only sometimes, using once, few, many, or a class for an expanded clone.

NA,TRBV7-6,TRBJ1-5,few,TGTGCCAGCAGCCCCGCAGACAATCAGCCCCAGCATTTT,CASSPADNQPQHF
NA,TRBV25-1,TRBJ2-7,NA,TGTGCCAGCAGTGGAAATCCGGGACCTGAAGAGCAGTACTTC,CASSGNPGPEEQYF
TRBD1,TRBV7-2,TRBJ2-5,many,TGTGCCAGCAGCTGGGTCCACGGACAGGGTGGAGAGACCCAGTACTTC,CASSWVHGQGGETQYF
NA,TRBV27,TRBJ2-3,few,TGTGCCAGCAGATGGATAAAAAGCACAGATACGCAGTATTTT,CASRWIKSTDTQYF
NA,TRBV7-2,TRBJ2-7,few,TGTGCCAGCAGCTTTCGGTCCCCCTACGAGCAGTACTTC,CASSFRSPYEQYF
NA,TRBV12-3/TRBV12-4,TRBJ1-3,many,TGTGCCAGCAGTTTATTCCCCAGGGGATTTTATTTT,CASSLFPRGFYF
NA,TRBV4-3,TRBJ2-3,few,TGCGCCAGCAGCCAAGATCTCCCCGGAGGGGGCACAGATACGCAGTATTTT,CASSQDLPGGGTDTQYF
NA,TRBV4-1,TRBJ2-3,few,TGCGCCAGCAGCCAAGGACGAGGACTCTTCAGCACAGATACGCAGTATTTT,CASSQGRGLFSTDTQYF
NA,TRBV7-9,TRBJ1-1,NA,TGTGCCAGCAGCTTGTATGAGGCCGGGACTGAAGCTTTCTTT,CASSLYEAGTEAFF
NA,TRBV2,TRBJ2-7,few,TGTGCCAGCATCGGACACAGGATCCAGCAGTACTTC,CASIGHRIQQYF
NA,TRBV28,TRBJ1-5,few,TGTGCCAGCAGACGTCCGGTAGGAAACGGACAGCCCCAGCATTTT,CASRRPVGNGQPQHF
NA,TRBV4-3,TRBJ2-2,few,TGCGCCAGCAGCCAACTCAGGGGCACCGGGGAGCTGTTTTTT,CASSQLRGTGELFF
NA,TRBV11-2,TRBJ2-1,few,TGTGCCAGCAGCTTATTTCTGAGGGTTGAGCAGTTCTTC,CASSLFLRVEQFF
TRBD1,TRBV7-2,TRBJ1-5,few,TGTGCCAGCAGTGGGGGACAGGGTTTTAGTCAGCCCCAGCATTTT,CASSGGQGFSQPQHF
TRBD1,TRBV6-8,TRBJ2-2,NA,TGTCCACGAGGGGACATAGGGGGCCCGAACACCGGGGAGCTGTTTTTT,CPRGDIGGPNTGELFF
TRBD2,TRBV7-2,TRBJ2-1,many,TGTGCCAGCAGAAAGCGGGAGGGCCTTGAGCAGTTCTTC,CASRKREGLEQFF
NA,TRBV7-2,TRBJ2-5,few,TGTGCCAGCAGCTTAGTGGTGCTCCAAGAGACCCAGTACTTC,CASSLVVLQETQYF
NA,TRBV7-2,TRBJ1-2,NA,TGTGCCAGCACCAATCATGACTATGGCTACACCTTC,CASTNHDYGYTF
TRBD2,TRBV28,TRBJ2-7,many,TGTGCCAGCAGCTTAAGGACTAGCGGATATTTTTACGAGCAGTACTTC,CASSLRTSGYFYEQYF
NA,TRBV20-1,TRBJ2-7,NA,TGCAGTGCTAGGAGGGTTGGAGAGCAGTACTTC,CSARRVGEQYF
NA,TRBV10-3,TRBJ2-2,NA,TGTGCCATCAGTGAGAGGGGTGGCACCGGGGAGCTGTTTTTT,CAISERGGTGELFF
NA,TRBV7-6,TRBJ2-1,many,TGTGCCAGCAGCTTGGGGTACGGCGATGAGCAGTTCTTC,CASSLGYGDEQFF
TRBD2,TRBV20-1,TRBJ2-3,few,TGCAGTGCTAGATCTAGAGGACTAGCTGGAAATACGCAGTATTTT,CSARSRGLAGNTQYF
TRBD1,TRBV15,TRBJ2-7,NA,TGTGCCACCAGCAGAGACAGGGGGCTGGACGAGCAGTACTTC,CATSRDRGLDEQYF
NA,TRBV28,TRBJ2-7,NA,TGTGCCAGCAGTTTATCACGGGGGACGTACGAGCAGTACTTC,CASSLSRGTYEQYF
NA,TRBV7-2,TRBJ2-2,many,TGTGCCAGCAGCTTAGCAGGGCTGTGGGGTGCTCGGACCGGGGAGCTGTTTTTT,CASSLAGLWGARTGELFF
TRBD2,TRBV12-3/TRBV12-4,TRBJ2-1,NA,TGTGCCAGCAGTTCCCGCTTTGGCGGGAGTGAGTACAATGAGCAGTTCTTC,CASSSRFGGSEYNEQFF
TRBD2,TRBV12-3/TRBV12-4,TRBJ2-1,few,TGTGCCAGCAGCATACTAGCGGGAACCTACAATGAGCAGTTCTTC,CASSILAGTYNEQFF
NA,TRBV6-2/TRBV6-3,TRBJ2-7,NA,TGTGCCAGCAGTTCTACAGGCGTTGGGTACGAGCAGTACTTC,CASSSTGVGYEQYF
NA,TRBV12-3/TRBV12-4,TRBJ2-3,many,TGTGCCAGCAGTAACCGAGCGGGACAGCACATAGGGGTCTATACGCAGTATTTT,CASSNRAGQHIGVYTQYF
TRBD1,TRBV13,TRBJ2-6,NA,TGCGCCAGCAGCCTGGACAGGTCGGGTTCTGGGGCCAACGTCCTGACTTTC,CASSLDRSGSGANVLTF
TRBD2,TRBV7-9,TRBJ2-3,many,TGTGCCATCTCGGGAGGGCCTGTCGCAGATACGCAGTATTTT,CAISGGPVADTQYF
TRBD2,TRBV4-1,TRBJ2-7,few,TGCGCCAGCAGCCAATCACCGGGACTAGCGGCCTACGAGCAGTACTTC,CASSQSPGLAAYEQYF
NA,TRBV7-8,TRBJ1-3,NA,TGTGCCAGCAGCTTAGCATCAGAAGGAAACACCATATATTTT,CASSLASEGNTIYF
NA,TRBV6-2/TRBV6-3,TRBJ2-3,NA,TGTGCCAGCAGTTTCGCTTTAGCAGTATCGCAGTATTTT,CASSFALAVSQYF
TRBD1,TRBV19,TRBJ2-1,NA,TGTGCCAGTAGTATCAGAGCTGGGGACAGGCAGTTCTTC,CASSIRAGDRQFF
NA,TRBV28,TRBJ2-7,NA,TGTGCCAGCTGCACTGGTTTTGAGCAGTACTTC,CASCTGFEQYF
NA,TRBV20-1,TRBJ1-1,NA,TGCAGTGCTAGAGATTTCTCGGGAGCCGTTATCTCTGAAGCTTTCTTT,CSARDFSGAVISEAFF
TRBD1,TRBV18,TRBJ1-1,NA,TGTGCCAGCTCGCAAGGACAGGCCACTGAAGCTTTCTTT,CASSQGQATEAFF
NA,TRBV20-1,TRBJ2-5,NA,TGCAGTGCTCTAAAACTATATCAAGAGACCCAGTACTTC,CSALKLYQETQYF
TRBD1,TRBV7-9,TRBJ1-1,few,TGTGCCAGCAGCACGTGGACAGGGCGGGGGAGCACTGAAGCTTTCTTT,CASSTWTGRGSTEAFF
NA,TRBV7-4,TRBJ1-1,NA,TGTGCCAGCAAGTTCGGGGAAAACACTGAAGCTTTCTTT,CASKFGENTEAFF
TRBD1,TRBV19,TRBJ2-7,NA,TGTGCCAGTAGTAACAGGGGGCAAGCCGAGCAGTACTTC,CASSNRGQAEQYF
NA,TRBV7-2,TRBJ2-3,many,TGTGCCAGCAGCCAAGGGGGGATCCAAGATACGCAGTATTTT,CASSQGGIQDTQYF
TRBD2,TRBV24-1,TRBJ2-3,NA,TGTGCCTCCAGTGACCCAGCGGGAGCTCGAGATACGCAGTATTTT,CASSDPAGARDTQYF
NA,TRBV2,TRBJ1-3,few,TGTGCCAGCATTAGGACAGAGAAACCTGGAAACACCATATATTTT,CASIRTEKPGNTIYF
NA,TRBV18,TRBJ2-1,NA,TGTGCCAGCTCACCACTCGGCGGGGACAATGAGCAGTTCTTC,CASSPLGGDNEQFF
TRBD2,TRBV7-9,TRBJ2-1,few,TGTGCCAGCAGCTTTACGACTAGCGGAACATACAATGAGCAGTTCTTC,CASSFTTSGTYNEQFF
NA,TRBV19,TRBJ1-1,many,TGTGCCAGTAGTATAGATCTTGACCCGCTGAACACTGAAGCTTTCTTT,CASSIDLDPLNTEAFF
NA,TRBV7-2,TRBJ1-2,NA,TGTGCCAGCAGCTTAGCGACCGTAGGTCTGGATGGCTACACCTTC,CASSLATVGLDGYTF
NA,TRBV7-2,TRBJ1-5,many,TGTGCCAGCAGCTTAGGAGGGGGAGGTCAGCCCCAGCATTTT,CASSLGGGGQPQHF
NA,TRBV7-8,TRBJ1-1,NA,TGTGCCAGCAGCTTAGAGCCGACATGGAAGAACACTGAAGCTTTCTTT,CASSLEPTWKNTEAFF
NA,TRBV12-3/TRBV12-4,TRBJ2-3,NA,TGTGCCAGCAGTTTAGGGCCGGGACCTAGTGCAGATACGCAGTATTTT,CASSLGPGPSADTQYF
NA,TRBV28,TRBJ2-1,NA,TGTGCCAGCAGTCCAATACTAGGCGGGTCTTACAATGAGCAGTTCTTC,CASSPILGGSYNEQFF
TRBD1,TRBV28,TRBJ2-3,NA,TGTGCCAGCAGTTCCTATAGGACAGGGGCGAACACAGATACGCAGTATTTT,CASSSYRTGANTDTQYF
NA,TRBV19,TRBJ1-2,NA,TGTGCCAGTAGTATAGCCACAGCTAACTATGGCTACACCTTC,CASSIATANYGYTF
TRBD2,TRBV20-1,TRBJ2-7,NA,TGCAGTGCTAGTCCACTAGCGGGAGGTTCCTACGAGCAGTACTTC,CSASPLAGGSYEQYF